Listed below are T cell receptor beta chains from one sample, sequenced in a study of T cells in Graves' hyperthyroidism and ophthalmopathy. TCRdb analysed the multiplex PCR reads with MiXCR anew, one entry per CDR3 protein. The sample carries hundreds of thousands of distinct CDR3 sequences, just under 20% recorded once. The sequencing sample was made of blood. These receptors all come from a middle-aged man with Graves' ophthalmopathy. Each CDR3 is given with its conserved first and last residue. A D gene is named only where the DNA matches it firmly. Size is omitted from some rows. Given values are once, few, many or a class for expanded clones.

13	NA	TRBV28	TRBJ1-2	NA	CASSLGLGYGYTF	TGTGCCAGCAGTTTGGGGCTAGGCTATGGCTACACCTTC
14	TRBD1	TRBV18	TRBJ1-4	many	CASSPGQGEEKLFF	TGTGCCAGCTCACCGGGACAGGGTGAGGAAAAACTGTTTTTT
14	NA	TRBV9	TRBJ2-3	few	CASSVGRVGDTQYF	TGTGCCAGCAGCGTAGGTAGGGTTGGAGATACGCAGTATTTT
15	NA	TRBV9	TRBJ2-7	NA	CASSFRRGFSYEQYF	TGTGCCAGCAGCTTTCGACGGGGCTTTTCCTACGAGCAGTACTTC
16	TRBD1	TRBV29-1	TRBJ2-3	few	CSVEDATGVSTDTQYF	TGCAGCGTTGAAGACGCCACAGGGGTTAGCACAGATACGCAGTATTTT
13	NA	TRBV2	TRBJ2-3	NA	CASQGLVADTQYF	TGTGCCAGCCAGGGACTCGTCGCAGATACGCAGTATTTT
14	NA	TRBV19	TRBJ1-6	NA	CASSTYATESPLHF	TGTGCCAGTAGTACCTACGCGACAGAATCACCCCTCCACTTT
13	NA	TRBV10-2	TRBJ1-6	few	CASSEGRTSPLHF	TGCGCCAGCAGTGAAGGGCGAACTTCACCCCTCCACTTT
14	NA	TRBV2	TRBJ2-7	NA	CASSGRAATYEQYF	TGTGCCAGCAGTGGCCGGGCGGCTACCTACGAGCAGTACTTC
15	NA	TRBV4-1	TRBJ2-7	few	CASSDGQMGTYEQYF	TGCGCCAGCAGCGACGGACAAATGGGGACCTACGAGCAGTACTTC
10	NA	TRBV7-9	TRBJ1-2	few	CASSFRGYTF	TGTGCCAGCAGCTTTCGGGGCTACACCTTC
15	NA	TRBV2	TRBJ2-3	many	CASSGEKGVTDTQYF	TGTGCCAGCAGTGGCGAAAAGGGGGTCACAGATACGCAGTATTTT
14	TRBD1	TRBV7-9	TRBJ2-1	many	CASSRAGGYNEQFF	TGTGCCAGCAGCCGCGCAGGGGGCTACAATGAGCAGTTCTTC
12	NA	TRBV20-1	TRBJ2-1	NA	CSARDQNNEQFF	TGCAGTGCTCGGGACCAGAACAATGAGCAGTTCTTC
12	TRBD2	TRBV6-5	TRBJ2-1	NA	CASSYGGDEQFF	TGTGCCAGCAGTTACGGGGGGGATGAGCAGTTCTTC
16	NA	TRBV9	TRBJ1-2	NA	CASSAPRGERDYGYTF	TGTGCCAGCAGCGCCCCGCGGGGGGAGAGGGACTATGGCTACACCTTC
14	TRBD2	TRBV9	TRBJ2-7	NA	CASSVGGMSYEQYF	TGTGCCAGCAGCGTGGGGGGGATGTCCTACGAGCAGTACTTC
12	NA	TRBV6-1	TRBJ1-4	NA	CASTRDREKLFF	TGTGCCAGCACCCGGGACCGGGAGAAACTGTTTTTT
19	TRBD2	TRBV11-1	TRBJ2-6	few	CASSLVGSGTFSGANVLTF	TGTGCCAGCAGCTTAGTTGGTAGCGGGACCTTCTCTGGGGCCAACGTCCTGACTTTC
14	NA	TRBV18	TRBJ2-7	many	CASSPPSLSYEQYF	TGTGCCAGCTCACCACCGTCCTTATCCTACGAGCAGTACTTC
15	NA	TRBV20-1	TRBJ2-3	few	CSARAVVRSTDTQYF	TGCAGTGCTAGAGCGGTAGTTCGAAGCACAGATACGCAGTATTTT
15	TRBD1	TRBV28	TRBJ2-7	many	CASSSPGQESYEQYF	TGTGCCAGCAGTTCGCCGGGACAGGAATCCTACGAGCAGTACTTC
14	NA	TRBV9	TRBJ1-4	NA	CASSVEAFNEKLFF	TGTGCCAGCAGCGTAGAGGCCTTTAATGAAAAACTGTTTTTT
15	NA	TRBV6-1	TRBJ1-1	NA	CASSEGPGADAEAFF	TGTGCCAGCAGTGAAGGCCCGGGGGCGGACGCTGAAGCTTTCTTT
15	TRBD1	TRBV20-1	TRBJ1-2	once	CSAGPHRGHDYGYTF	TGCAGTGCAGGGCCTCACAGGGGGCATGACTATGGCTACACCTTC
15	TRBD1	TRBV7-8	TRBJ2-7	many	CASSPIGTEDYEQYF	TGTGCCAGCAGCCCTATAGGGACAGAGGACTACGAGCAGTACTTC
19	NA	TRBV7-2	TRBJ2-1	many	CASSSPGLFDPSSYNEQFF	TGTGCCAGCAGCTCACCGGGGCTTTTCGATCCCAGCTCCTACAATGAGCAGTTCTTC
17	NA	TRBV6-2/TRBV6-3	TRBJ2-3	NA	CASSYFPQRSSTDTQYF	TGTGCCAGCAGTTACTTTCCTCAGAGGTCTAGCACAGATACGCAGTATTTT
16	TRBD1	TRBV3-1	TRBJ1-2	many	CASSQVQHRGNYGYTF	TGTGCCAGCAGCCAAGTCCAACACAGGGGTAACTATGGCTACACCTTC
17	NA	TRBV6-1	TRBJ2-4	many	CASSDWATGQGKNIQYF	TGTGCCAGCAGTGATTGGGCGACGGGGCAGGGCAAAAACATTCAGTACTTC
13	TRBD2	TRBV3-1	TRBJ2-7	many	CASSRSGAREQYF	TGTGCCAGCAGCCGTAGCGGGGCTAGGGAGCAGTACTTC
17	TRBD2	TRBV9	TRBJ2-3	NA	CASSVALSSGGQDTQYF	TGTGCCAGCAGCGTAGCATTGTCTAGCGGGGGGCAAGATACGCAGTATTTT
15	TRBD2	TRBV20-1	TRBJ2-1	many	CSARSAGGFADEQFF	TGCAGTGCTAGGTCAGCGGGGGGTTTTGCAGATGAGCAGTTCTTC
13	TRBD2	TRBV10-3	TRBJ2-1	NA	CAIKREGHNEQFF	TGTGCCATCAAGCGGGAGGGGCACAATGAGCAGTTCTTC
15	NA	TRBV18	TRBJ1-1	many	CASSPSAGLNTEAFF	TGTGCCAGCTCACCTTCGGCAGGACTGAACACTGAAGCTTTCTTT
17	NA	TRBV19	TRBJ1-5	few	CASSKRGPGRQDQPQHF	TGTGCCAGTAGTAAGCGGGGACCGGGACGCCAGGATCAGCCCCAGCATTTT
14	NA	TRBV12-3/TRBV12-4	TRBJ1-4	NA	CASSPYRDLEKLFF	TGTGCCAGCAGCCCATACCGGGACCTTGAAAAACTGTTTTTT
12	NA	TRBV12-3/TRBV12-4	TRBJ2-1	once	CASTSRWNEQFF	TGTGCCAGCACCTCGAGATGGAATGAGCAGTTCTTC
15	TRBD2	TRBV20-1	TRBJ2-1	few	CSASNLASGRDEQFF	TGCAGTGCTAGTAATTTGGCTAGCGGGAGGGATGAGCAGTTCTTC
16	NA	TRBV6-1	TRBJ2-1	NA	CASSEAWRGAYNEQFF	TGTGCCAGCAGTGAAGCTTGGCGGGGCGCCTACAATGAGCAGTTCTTC
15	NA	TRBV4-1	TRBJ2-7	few	CASSQSRGTAYEQYF	TGCGCCAGCAGCCAATCACGGGGGACCGCCTACGAGCAGTACTTC
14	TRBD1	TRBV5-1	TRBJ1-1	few	CASSKLPGGTEAFF	TGCGCCAGCAGTAAATTACCAGGGGGCACTGAAGCTTTCTTT
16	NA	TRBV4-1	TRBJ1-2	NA	CASSQGWGAKGIGYTF	TGCGCCAGCAGCCAAGGGTGGGGGGCCAAAGGTATTGGCTACACCTTC
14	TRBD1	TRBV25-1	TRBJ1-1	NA	CASRGTGANTEAFF	TGTGCCAGCAGGGGGACAGGGGCTAACACTGAAGCTTTCTTT
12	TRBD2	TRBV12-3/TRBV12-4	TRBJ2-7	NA	CASSGSLSEQYF	TGTGCCAGTAGCGGGAGCCTCTCCGAGCAGTACTTC
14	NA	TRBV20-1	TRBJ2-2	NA	CSARDRANTGELFF	TGCAGTGCTAGAGATCGGGCGAACACCGGGGAGCTGTTTTTT
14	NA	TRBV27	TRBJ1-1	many	CASSLFGGNTEAFF	TGTGCCAGCAGTTTATTTGGGGGGAACACTGAAGCTTTCTTT
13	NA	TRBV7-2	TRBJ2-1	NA	CASTRGRYNEQFF	TGTGCCAGCACCCGGGGACGATACAATGAGCAGTTCTTC
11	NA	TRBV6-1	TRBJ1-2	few	CASSYWGVYTF	TGTGCCAGCAGTTATTGGGGCGTCTACACCTTC
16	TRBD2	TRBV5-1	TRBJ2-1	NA	CASSQFGLAVYNEQFF	TGCGCCAGCAGCCAGTTCGGACTAGCGGTTTACAATGAGCAGTTCTTC
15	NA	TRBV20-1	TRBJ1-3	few	CSASLTGFGGNTIYF	TGCAGTGCTAGCCTGACGGGGTTTGGGGGAAACACCATATATTTT
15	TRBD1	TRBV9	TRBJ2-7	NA	CASSAGDRGVSEQYF	TGTGCCAGCAGCGCTGGGGACAGGGGGGTCTCCGAGCAGTACTTC
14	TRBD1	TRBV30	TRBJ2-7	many	CAWAPGTGPYEQYF	TGTGCCTGGGCCCCGGGGACAGGGCCTTACGAGCAGTACTTC
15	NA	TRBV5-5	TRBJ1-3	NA	CASSFRGSAGNTIYF	TGTGCCAGCAGCTTTCGGGGCTCGGCTGGAAACACCATATATTTT
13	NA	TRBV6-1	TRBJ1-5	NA	CASSEGRNQPQHF	TGTGCCAGCAGTGAAGGGCGGAATCAGCCCCAGCATTTT
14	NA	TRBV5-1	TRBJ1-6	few	CASQQIPVNSPLHF	TGCGCCAGCCAGCAAATTCCCGTCAATTCACCCCTCCACTTT
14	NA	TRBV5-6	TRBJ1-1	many	CASSLSDRDTEAFF	TGTGCCAGCAGCCTTTCGGACAGAGACACTGAAGCTTTCTTT
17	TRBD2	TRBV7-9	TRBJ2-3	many	CASSEPSGKTHADTQYF	TGTGCCAGCAGCGAACCTAGCGGGAAGACACACGCAGATACGCAGTATTTT
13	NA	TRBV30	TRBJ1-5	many	CAWSVWGEQPQHF	TGTGCCTGGAGTGTTTGGGGGGAACAGCCCCAGCATTTT